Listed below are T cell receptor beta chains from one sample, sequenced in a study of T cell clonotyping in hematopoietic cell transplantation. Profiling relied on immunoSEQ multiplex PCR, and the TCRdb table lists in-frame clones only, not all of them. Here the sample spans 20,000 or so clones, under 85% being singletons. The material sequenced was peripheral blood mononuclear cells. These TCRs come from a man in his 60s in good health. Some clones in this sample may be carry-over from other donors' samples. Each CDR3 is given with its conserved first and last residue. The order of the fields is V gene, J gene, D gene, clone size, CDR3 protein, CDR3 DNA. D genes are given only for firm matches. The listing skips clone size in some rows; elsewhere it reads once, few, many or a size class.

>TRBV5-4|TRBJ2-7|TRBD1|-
CASSLPGQGKYEQYF
TGTGCCAGCAGCCTCCCGGGACAGGGTAAATACGAGCAGTACTTC
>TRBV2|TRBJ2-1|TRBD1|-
CASSESVQGGNEQFF
TGTGCCAGCAGTGAATCCGTACAGGGGGGTAACGAGCAGTTCTTC
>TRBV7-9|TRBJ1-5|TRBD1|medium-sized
CASSLAGQSLNQPQHF
TGTGCCAGCAGCTTAGCGGGACAGTCACTCAATCAGCCCCAGCATTTT
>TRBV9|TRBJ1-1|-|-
CASSVGSSGNTEAFF
TGTGCCAGCAGCGTAGGTTCCTCGGGGAACACTGAAGCTTTCTTT
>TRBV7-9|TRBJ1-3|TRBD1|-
CASSLGGQGANTIYF
TGTGCCAGCAGCTTAGGCGGCCAGGGGGCGAACACCATATATTTT
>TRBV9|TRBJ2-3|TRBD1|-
CASSPRPGTGAADTQYF
TGTGCCAGCAGCCCTCGTCCCGGGACAGGGGCGGCAGATACGCAGTATTTT
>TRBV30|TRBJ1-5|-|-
CAWSKGSSNQPQHF
TGTGCCTGGAGTAAGGGTAGTAGCAATCAGCCCCAGCATTTT
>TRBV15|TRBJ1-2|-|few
CATSLGLLLLGEPMGGYTF
TGTGCCACCAGCTTGGGGCTACTCTTGTTGGGGGAACCGATGGGGGGCTACACCTTC
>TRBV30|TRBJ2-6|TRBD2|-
CAWARLAGLSGANVLTF
TGTGCCTGGGCACGACTAGCGGGCCTCTCTGGGGCCAACGTCCTGACTTTC
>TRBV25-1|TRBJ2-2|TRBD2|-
CASSAYWSGGVNTGELFF
TGTGCCAGCAGTGCTTACTGGTCGGGAGGGGTTAACACCGGGGAGCTGTTTTTT
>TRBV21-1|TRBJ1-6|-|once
CASRGQLSSYNSPLHF
TGTGCCAGCAGAGGACAGCTCAGCTCCTATAATTCACCCCTCCACTTT
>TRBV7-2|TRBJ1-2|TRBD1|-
CASSFGDSQVGGYTF
TGTGCCAGCAGCTTTGGGGACAGTCAAGTAGGAGGCTACACCTTC
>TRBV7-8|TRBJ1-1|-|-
CASSLEGNTEAFF
TGTGCCAGCAGCTTAGAGGGGAACACTGAAGCTTTCTTT
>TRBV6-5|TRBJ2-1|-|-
CASSPDPSEEQFF
TGTGCCAGCAGCCCGGACCCCTCGGAGGAGCAGTTCTTC
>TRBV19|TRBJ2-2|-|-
CASSDSGELFF
TGTGCCAGTAGTGATTCCGGGGAGCTGTTTTTT
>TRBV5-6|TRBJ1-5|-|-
CASSLAGAGSQPQHF
TGTGCCAGCAGCTTGGCCGGGGCAGGGAGCCAGCCCCAGCATTTT
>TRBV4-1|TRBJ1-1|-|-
CASSRFFVDSMNTEAFF
TGCGCCAGCAGCCGCTTCTTTGTCGATTCGATGAACACTGAAGCTTTCTTT
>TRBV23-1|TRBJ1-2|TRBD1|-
CASSPPPGQDLFYGYTF
TGCGCCAGCAGCCCTCCTCCCGGACAGGATCTCTTCTATGGCTACACCTTC
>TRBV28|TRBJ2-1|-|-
CVINRDSPYNEQFF
TGTGTCATAAACCGGGACTCTCCCTACAATGAGCAGTTCTTC
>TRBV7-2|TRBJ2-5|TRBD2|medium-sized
CASSSERGGQETQYF
TGTGCCAGCAGCTCCGAGCGGGGGGGTCAAGAGACCCAGTACTTC
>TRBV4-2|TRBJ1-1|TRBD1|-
CASSQGLQGVITEAFF
TGTGCCAGCAGCCAAGGGTTGCAGGGGGTAATCACTGAAGCTTTCTTT
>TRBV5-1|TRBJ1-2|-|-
CASSVGDSNPYGYTF
TGCGCCAGCAGCGTGGGGGATTCCAACCCCTATGGCTACACCTTC
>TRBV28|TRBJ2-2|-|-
CASRGQGNFAGELFF
TGTGCCAGCAGGGGCCAGGGTAACTTCGCCGGGGAGCTGTTTTTT
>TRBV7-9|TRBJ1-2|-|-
CASSSNPPGAGYTF
TGTGCCAGCAGCTCTAACCCCCCGGGGGCTGGCTACACCTTC
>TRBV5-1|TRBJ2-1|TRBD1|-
CASSSPGQGSIAEQFF
TGCGCCAGCAGCTCCCCGGGACAGGGATCCATAGCTGAGCAGTTCTTC
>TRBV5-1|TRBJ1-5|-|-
CASSVWGDQPQHF
TGCGCCAGCAGCGTCTGGGGAGACCAGCCCCAGCATTTT
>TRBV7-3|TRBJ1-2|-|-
CASSQSGEGYTF
TGTGCCAGCAGCCAATCAGGGGAAGGCTACACCTTC
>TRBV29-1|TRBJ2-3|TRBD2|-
CSVEGREPDTQYF
TGCAGCGTTGAAGGGCGGGAGCCAGATACGCAGTATTTT
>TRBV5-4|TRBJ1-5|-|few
CASSLEFDQPQHF
TGTGCCAGCAGCTTGGAGTTCGATCAGCCCCAGCATTTT
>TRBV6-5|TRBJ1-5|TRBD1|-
CASSSRDSYSNQPQHF
TGTGCCAGCAGTTCTAGGGACAGCTACAGCAATCAGCCCCAGCATTTT
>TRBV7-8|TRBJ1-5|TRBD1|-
CASSLAVGQYNQPQHF
TGTGCCAGCAGCTTAGCGGTGGGACAGTACAATCAGCCCCAGCATTTT
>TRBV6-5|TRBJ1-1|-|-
CASTRGRGFAEAFF
TGTGCCAGCACCCGAGGGCGGGGGTTCGCTGAAGCTTTCTTT
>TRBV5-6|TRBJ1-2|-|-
CASSLGGDYGYTF
TGTGCCAGCAGCTTGGGGGGCGACTATGGCTACACCTTC
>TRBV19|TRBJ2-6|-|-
CASSRGSSGANVLTF
TGTGCCAGTAGTAGAGGGAGCTCTGGGGCCAACGTCCTGACTTTC
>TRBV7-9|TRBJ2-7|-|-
CASSGLTGGVGEQYF
TGTGCCAGCAGCGGACTAACTGGGGGAGTGGGCGAGCAGTACTTC
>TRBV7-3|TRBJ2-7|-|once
CASRLGQNEQYF
TGTGCCAGCAGGTTAGGACAGAACGAGCAGTACTTC
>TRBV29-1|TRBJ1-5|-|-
CSGGSSQDQPQHF
TGCAGCGGGGGGTCCTCGCAGGATCAGCCCCAGCATTTT
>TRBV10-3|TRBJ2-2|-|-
CAISGYRDRGGNTGELFF
TGTGCCATCAGTGGTTACCGTGATAGGGGGGGGAACACCGGGGAGCTGTTTTTT
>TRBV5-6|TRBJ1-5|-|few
CASSLRGLDQPQHF
TGTGCCAGCAGCCTCCGGGGCTTAGACCAGCCCCAGCATTTT
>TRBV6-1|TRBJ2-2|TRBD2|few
CASSELAGGHTGELFF
TGTGCCAGCAGTGAATTAGCGGGAGGGCACACCGGGGAGCTGTTTTTT
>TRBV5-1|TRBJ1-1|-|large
CASSLSWNTEAFF
TGCGCCAGCAGTTTATCCTGGAACACTGAAGCTTTCTTT
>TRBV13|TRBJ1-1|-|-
CASSSYDTSFRFPFF
TGTGCCAGCAGCTCCTACGATACTAGTTTCCGCTTCCCTTTCTTT
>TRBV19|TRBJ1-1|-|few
CASSGVGSTEAFF
TGTGCCAGCAGCGGAGTGGGCTCCACTGAAGCTTTCTTT
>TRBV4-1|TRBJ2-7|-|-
CASSEGWTYEQYF
TGCGCCAGTAGCGAAGGGTGGACCTACGAGCAGTACTTC
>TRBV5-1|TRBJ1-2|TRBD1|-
CASSLVGGDYGYTF
TGCGCCAGCAGCTTGGTAGGGGGCGACTATGGCTACACCTTC
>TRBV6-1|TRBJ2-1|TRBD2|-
CASSTGGYYNEQFF
TGTGCCAGCAGTACGGGGGGGTATTACAATGAGCAGTTCTTC
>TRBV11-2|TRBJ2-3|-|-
CASSPYSYTQYF
TGTGCCAGCAGCCCATACTCTTATACGCAGTATTTT
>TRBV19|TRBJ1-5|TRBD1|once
CASSIRGREQPQHF
TGTGCCAGTAGTATAAGGGGGCGTGAGCAGCCCCAGCATTTT
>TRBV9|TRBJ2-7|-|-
CASSLSPNGYEQYF
TGTGCCAGCAGCTTGTCCCCTAATGGCTACGAGCAGTACTTC
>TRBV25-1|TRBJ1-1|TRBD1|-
CASSDQTGGASTEAFF
TGTGCCAGCAGTGATCAAACAGGGGGCGCGAGCACTGAAGCTTTCTTT